Here is one TCR beta chain with its context. The antigen remains undetermined. The data were obtained in a study of Ad26.COV2.S vaccination and SARS-CoV-2 variants. Overall study: The trial was COV1001 and the donor's arm was Ad26.COV2.S. Intramuscular Ad26.COV2.S at 5x10^10 or 1x10^11 viral particles.

Germline CDR1 is MNHEY and CDR2 is SVGAGI. The CDR3 extends over 15 amino acids. J lost 4 bases, V lost 7 bases, and 9 bases had no gene match. Clones were sequenced by immunoSEQ multiplex PCR, and TCRdb holds only the in-frame ones, with some missing. The data show a few hundred thousand clones, approximately 87% seen once. Study-level points and caveats: Vaccinated and placebo-treated recipients had similar non-spike TCR breadth.

Treatment defined: 15 to 20 received Ad26.COV2.S at low or high dose, single or two shots; 5 received placebo; per-sample allocation not given. Collection of samples fell on day 63 after the first vaccine or placebo injection. This chain connects TRBV6-5 to TRBJ1-2; 10 bases are shared with TRBD1. The source material was peripheral blood, sampled in a trial of Ad26.COV2.S vaccine versus placebo. The TCR was taken from a person between 18 and 65 years old who received the Ad26.COV2.S COVID-19 vaccine or a placebo. In DNA form, the CDR3 reads TGTGCCAGCACCCCGTTCCGGGACAGGGGCTATGGCTACACCTTC. This sequence encodes CASTPFRDRGYGYTF.